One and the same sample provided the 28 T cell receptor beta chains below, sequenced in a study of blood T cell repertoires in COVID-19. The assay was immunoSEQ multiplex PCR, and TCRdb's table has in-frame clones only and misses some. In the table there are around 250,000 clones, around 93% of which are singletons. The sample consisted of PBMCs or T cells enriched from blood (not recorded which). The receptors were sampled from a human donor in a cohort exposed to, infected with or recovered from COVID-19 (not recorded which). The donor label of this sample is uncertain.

CDR3 in amino acids: CASSQGTALHGGTIYF. CDR3 nucleotide sequence: TGTGCCAGCAGTCAGGGGACAGCCCTTCACGGGGGCACCATATATTTT. V is TRBV27 and J is TRBJ1-3; 7 bases agree with TRBD1. The CDR3 has 16 residues. The germline V gene has CDR1 MNHEY and CDR2 SMNVEV (reference sequence). With V trimmed by 5 bases and J by 9 bases, 16 bases remained unmatched.

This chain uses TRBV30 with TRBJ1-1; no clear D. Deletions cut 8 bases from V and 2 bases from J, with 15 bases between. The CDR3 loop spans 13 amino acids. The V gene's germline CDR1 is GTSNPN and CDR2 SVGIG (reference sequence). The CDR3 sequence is CATSRGVNTEAFF. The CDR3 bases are TGTGCCACCTCCCGTGGAGTAAACACTGAAGCTTTCTTT. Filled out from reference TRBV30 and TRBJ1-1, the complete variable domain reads SQTIHQWPATLVQPVGSPLSLECTVEGTSNPNLYWYRQAAGRGLQLLFYSVGIGQISSEVPQNLSASRPQDRQFILSSKKLLLSDSGFYLCATSRGVNTEAFFGQGTRLTVV.

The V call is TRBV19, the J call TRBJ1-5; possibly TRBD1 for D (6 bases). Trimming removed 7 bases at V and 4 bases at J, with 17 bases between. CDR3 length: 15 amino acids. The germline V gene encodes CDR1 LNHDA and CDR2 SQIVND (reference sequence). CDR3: CASTLTAGANQPQHF. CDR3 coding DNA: TGTGCCAGTACCCTCACAGCGGGGGCTAATCAGCCCCAGCATTTT. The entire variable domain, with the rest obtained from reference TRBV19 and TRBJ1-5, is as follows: DGGITQSPKYLFRKEGQNVTLSCEQNLNHDAMYWYRQDPGQGLRLIYYSQIVNDFQKGDIAEGYSVSREKKESFPLTVTSAQKNPTAFYLCASTLTAGANQPQHFGDGTRLSIL.

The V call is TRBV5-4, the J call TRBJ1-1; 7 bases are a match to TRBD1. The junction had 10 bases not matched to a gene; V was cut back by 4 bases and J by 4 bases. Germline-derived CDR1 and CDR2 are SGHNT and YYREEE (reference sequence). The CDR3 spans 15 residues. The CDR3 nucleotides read TGTGCCAGCAGCCCTGGACAGGTGGGTCGCACTGAAGCTTTCTTT. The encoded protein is CASSPGQVGRTEAFF. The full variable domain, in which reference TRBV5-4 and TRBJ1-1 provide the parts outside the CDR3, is ETGVTQSPTHLIKTRGQQVTLRCSSQSGHNTVSWYQQALGQGPQFIFQYYREEENGRGNFPPRFSGLQFPNYSSELNVNALELDDSALYLCASSPGQVGRTEAFFGQGTRLTVV.

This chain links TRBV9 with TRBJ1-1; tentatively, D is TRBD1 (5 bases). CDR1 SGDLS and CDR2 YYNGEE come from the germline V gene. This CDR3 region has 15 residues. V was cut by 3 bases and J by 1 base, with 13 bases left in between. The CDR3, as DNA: TGTGCCAGCAGCGCCACATCGGGGGGGAACACTGAAGCTTTCTTT. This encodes CASSATSGGNTEAFF.

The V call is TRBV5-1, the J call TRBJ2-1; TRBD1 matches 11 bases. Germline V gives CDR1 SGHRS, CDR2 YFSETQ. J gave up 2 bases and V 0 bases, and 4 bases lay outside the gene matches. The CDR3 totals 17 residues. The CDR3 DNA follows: TGCGCCAGCAGCTTGGCCCCGGGACAGGGGGCCTACAATGAGCAGTTCTTC. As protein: CASSLAPGQGAYNEQFF.

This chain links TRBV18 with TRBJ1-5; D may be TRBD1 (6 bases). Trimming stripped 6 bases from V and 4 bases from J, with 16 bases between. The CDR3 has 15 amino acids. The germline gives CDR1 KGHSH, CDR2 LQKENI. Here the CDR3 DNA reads TGTGCCAGCTCGTCTACCGGGACAAGAAATCAGCCCCAGCATTTT. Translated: CASSSTGTRNQPQHF.

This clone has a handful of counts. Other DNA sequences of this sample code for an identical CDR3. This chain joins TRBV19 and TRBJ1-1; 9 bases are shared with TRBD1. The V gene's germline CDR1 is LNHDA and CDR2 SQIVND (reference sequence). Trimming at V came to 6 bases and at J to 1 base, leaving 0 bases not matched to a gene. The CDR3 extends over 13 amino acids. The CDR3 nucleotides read TGTGCCAGTAGGGGACAGGGGAACACTGAAGCTTTCTTT. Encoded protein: CASRGQGNTEAFF.

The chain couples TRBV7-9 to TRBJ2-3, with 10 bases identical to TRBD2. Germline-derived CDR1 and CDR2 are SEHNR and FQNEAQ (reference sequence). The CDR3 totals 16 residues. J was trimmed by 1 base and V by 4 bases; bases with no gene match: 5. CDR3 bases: TGTGCCAGCAGCTCGACTAGCGGGTTTCGCACAGATACGCAGTATTTT. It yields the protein CASSSTSGFRTDTQYF.

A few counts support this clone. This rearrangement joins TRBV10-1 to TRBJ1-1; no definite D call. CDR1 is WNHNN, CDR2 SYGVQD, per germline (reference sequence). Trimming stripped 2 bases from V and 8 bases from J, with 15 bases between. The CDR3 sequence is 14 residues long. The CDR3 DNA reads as TGCGCCAGCAGTGAGGAAGGCGTGCAGGAAGAAGCTTTCTTT. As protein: CASSEEGVQEEAFF.

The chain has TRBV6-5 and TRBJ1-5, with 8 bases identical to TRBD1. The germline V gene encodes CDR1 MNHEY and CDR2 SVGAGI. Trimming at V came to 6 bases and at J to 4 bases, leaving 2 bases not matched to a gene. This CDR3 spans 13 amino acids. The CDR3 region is CASSYRGNQPQHF. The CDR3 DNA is TGTGCCAGCAGCTACAGGGGGAATCAGCCCCAGCATTTT.

DNA for the CDR3: TGTGCCAGCCGGGAGCGGCAAATAAGGACACCCCTCCACTTT. Its translation: CASRERQIRTPLHF. The rearrangement joins TRBV6-5 to TRBJ1-6; D gene uncertain. The CDR3 runs to 14 residues. Trimming removed 8 bases from V and 11 bases from J, with 19 bases in between. CDR1 is MNHEY, CDR2 SVGAGI, per germline.

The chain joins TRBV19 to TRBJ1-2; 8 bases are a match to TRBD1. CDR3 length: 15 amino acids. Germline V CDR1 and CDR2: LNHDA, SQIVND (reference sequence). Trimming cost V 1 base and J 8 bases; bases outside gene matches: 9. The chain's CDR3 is CASSIAGGQGSGYTF. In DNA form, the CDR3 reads TGTGCCAGTAGTATAGCAGGAGGACAGGGCAGCGGCTACACCTTC.

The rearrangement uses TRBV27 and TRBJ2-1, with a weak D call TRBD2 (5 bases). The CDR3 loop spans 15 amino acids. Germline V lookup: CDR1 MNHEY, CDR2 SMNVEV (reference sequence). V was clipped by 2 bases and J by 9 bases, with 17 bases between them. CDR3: CASSLNSVAKGEQFF. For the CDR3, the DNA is TGTGCCAGCAGTTTAAACTCAGTAGCGAAGGGTGAGCAGTTCTTC.

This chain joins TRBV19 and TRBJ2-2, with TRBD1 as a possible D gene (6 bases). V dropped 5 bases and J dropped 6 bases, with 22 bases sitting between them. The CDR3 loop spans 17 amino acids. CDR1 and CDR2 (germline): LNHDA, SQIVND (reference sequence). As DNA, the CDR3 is TGTGCCAGTAGTGGCTTGGGCTCAGGGGAAATCTCCGGGGAGCTGTTTTTT. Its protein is CASSGLGSGEISGELFF.

In DNA, the CDR3 is TGTGCCATCAGCCTAGCCAAAGCGAGCACAGATACGCAGTATTTT. Translated, it gives CAISLAKASTDTQYF. The rearrangement uses TRBV10-3 and TRBJ2-3; the D gene is possibly TRBD2 (5 bases). V lost 6 bases and J 0 bases, leaving 13 bases between the germline ends. The CDR3 contains 15 residues. In germline, CDR1 is ENHRY, CDR2 SYGVKD.

The CDR3 spells CASSQLRGRKNNEQFF. The CDR3 nucleotides are TGTGCCAGCAGCCAACTTAGGGGTAGGAAAAACAATGAGCAGTTCTTC. This chain links TRBV3-1 (or the pseudogene TRBV3-2) with TRBJ2-1; weak D call: TRBD1 (5 bases). Germline V gene data show CDR1 as LGHDT and CDR2 as YNNKEL (reference sequence). The CDR3 extends over 16 amino acids. Trimming stripped 2 bases from V and 5 bases from J, with 16 bases between.

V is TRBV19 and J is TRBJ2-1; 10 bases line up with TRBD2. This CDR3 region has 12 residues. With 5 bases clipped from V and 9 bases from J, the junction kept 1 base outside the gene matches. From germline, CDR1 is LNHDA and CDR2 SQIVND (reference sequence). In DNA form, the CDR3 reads TGTGCCAGTAGTGGGACTAGCGTTGAGCAGTTCTTC. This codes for CASSGTSVEQFF.

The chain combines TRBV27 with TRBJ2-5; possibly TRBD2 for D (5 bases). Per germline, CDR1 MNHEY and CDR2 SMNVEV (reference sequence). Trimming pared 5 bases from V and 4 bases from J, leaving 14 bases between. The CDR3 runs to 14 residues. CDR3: CASSPSWAGETQYF. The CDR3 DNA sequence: TGTGCCAGCAGTCCCTCGTGGGCGGGAGAGACCCAGTACTTC.

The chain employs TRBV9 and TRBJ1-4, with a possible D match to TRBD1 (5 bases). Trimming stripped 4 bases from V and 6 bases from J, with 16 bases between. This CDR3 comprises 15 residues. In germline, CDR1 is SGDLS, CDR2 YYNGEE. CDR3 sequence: CASSPSGGGDEKLFF. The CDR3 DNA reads TGTGCCAGCAGCCCATCGGGGGGAGGGGATGAAAAACTGTTTTTT. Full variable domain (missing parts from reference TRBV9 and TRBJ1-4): DSGVTQTPKHLITATGQRVTLRCSPRSGDLSVYWYQQSLDQGLQFLIQYYNGEERAKGNILERFSAQQFPDLHSELNLSSLELGDSALYFCASSPSGGGDEKLFFGSGTQLSVL.

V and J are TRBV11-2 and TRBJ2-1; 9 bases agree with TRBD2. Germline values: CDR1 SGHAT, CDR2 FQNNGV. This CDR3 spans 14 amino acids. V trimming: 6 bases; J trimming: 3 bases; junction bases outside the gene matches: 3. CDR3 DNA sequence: TGTGCCAGCAGACCTAGCGGGAACTACAATGAGCAGTTCTTC. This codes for CASRPSGNYNEQFF.

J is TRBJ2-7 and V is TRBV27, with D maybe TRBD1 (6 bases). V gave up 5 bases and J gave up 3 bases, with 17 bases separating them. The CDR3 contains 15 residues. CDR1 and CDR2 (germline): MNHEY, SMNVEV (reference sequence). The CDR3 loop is CASSIRADRYYEQYF. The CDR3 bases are TGTGCCAGCAGTATACGAGCAGACAGGTACTACGAGCAGTACTTC.

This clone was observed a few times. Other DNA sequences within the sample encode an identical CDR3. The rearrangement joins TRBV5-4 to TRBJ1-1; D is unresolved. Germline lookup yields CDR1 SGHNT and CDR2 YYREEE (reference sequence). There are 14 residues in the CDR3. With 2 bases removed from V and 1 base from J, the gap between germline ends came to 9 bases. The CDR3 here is CASSLRRGNTEAFF. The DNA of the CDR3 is TGTGCCAGCAGCTTACGCCGGGGGAACACTGAAGCTTTCTTT.

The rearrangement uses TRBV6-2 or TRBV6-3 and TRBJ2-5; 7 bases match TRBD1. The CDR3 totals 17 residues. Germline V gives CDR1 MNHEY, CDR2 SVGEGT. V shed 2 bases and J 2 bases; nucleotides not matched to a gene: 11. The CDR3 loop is CASSYPAWGRGQETQYF. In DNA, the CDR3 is TGTGCCAGCAGTTACCCGGCTTGGGGCAGGGGGCAAGAGACCCAGTACTTC.

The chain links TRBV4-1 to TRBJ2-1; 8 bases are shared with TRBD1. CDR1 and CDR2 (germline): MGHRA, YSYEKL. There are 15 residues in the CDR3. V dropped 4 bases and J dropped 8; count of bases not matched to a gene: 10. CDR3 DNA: TGCGCCAGCAGCCGAGGATGGACAGGGAGCGATGAGCAGTTCTTC. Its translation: CASSRGWTGSDEQFF.

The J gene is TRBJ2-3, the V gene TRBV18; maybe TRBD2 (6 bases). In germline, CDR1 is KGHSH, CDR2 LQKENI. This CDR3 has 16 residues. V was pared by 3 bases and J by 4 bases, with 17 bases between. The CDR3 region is CASSPPWGEGADTQYF. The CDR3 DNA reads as TGTGCCAGCTCACCCCCCTGGGGGGAAGGGGCAGATACGCAGTATTTT.

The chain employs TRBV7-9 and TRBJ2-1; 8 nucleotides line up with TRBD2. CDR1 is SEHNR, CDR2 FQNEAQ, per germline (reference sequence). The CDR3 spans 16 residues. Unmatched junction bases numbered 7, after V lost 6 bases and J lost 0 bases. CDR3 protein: CASSQTSGSSYNEQFF. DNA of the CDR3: TGTGCCAGCAGTCAAACTAGCGGTAGCTCCTACAATGAGCAGTTCTTC.

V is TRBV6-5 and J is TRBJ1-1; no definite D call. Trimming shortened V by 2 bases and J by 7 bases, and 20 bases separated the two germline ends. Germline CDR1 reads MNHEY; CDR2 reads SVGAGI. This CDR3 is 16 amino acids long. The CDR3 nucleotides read TGTGCCAGCAGTTACGGCTTGCGGCAACTTACCAGTGAAGCTTTCTTT. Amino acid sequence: CASSYGLRQLTSEAFF.